The 20 T cell receptor beta chains in this list originate from one sample, sequenced in a study of T cell clonality in common variable immunodeficiency. Profiling relied on immunoSEQ multiplex PCR, and the TCRdb table lists in-frame clones only, not all of them. The sample contains some 13,000 clones, none of them singletons. Antigen specificity for these receptors is unknown. Study-level points and caveats: Fewer deletions and N-nucleotide insertions were reportedly seen in common variable immunodeficiency TCR beta sequences.

The sample was peripheral blood mononuclear cells. The receptors come from a human donor with common variable immunodeficiency.

This clone appeared a few times. The DNA ends 3 residues before the CDR3 does, and the rest of the CDR3 is filled in from the germline J gene. V and J are TRBV19 and TRBJ1-5; possibly TRBD1 for D (5 bases). The CDR3 consists of 14 residues. Germline V gene lookup returns CDR1 LNHDA and CDR2 SQIVND (reference sequence). Between the trimmed V and J ends, which lost 4 bases and 4 bases, there was a span of 11 bases. The part of the CDR3 DNA that was read is TGTGCCAGTAGTAGTGAGAGGGGAAATCAGCCC. Translating gives CASSSERGNQP. The whole CDR3 sequence reads CASSSERGNQPQHF.

Concerning this clone: The read halts 3 residues ahead of the CDR3 end, with the missing end drawn from the germline J gene. This chain joins TRBV19 and TRBJ2-1; 10 bases agree with TRBD1. The CDR3 has 16 residues. The trim removed 6 bases at V and 8 bases at J, leaving 13 bases unmatched. Germline V gene lookup returns CDR1 LNHDA and CDR2 SQIVND (reference sequence). CDR3 amino acids: CASRALGTGAIDEQFF. The sequenced part of the CDR3 DNA is TGTGCCAGTAGGGCTTTGGGGACAGGGGCTATCGATGAG. Variable domain in full (rest from reference TRBV19 and TRBJ2-1): DGGITQSPKYLFRKEGQNVTLSCEQNLNHDAMYWYRQDPGQGLRLIYYSQIVNDFQKGDIAEGYSVSREKKESFPLTVTSAQKNPTAFYLCASRALGTGAIDEQFFGPGTRLTVL.

In this sample, this clone turned up a few times. CDR3 amino acids: CASSDGSFGGAPYEQYF. The DNA read from the CDR3 is TGTGCCAGCAGTGATGGTTCTTTTGGGGGGGCTCCCTACGAG. The rearrangement uses TRBV2 and TRBJ2-7; the D gene is possibly TRBD2 (7 bases). The read gets to within 3 residues of the CDR3 end, and the germline J gene fills in the rest. CDR3 length equals 17 residues. V shed 3 bases and J shed 2 bases, with 20 bases lying between them. Germline V gene lookup returns CDR1 SNHLY and CDR2 FYNNEI.

This clone turned up a few times. The read gets to within 3 residues of the CDR3 end, and the germline J gene fills in the rest. The rearrangement links TRBV19 to TRBJ1-2, with 7 bases that match TRBD1. Germline V gene data show CDR1 as LNHDA and CDR2 as SQIVND (reference sequence). This CDR3 is built from 13 residues. CDR3: CASSIGSTGHYTF. The sequenced part of the CDR3 DNA is TGTGCCAGTAGTATAGGTTCGACAGGGCAC.

On this clone itself: The CDR3 is cut off 3 residues early in the read; its end comes from the germline J gene. This chain uses TRBV7-8 with TRBJ2-1; 7 bases are a match to TRBD2. Germline V lookup: CDR1 SGHVS, CDR2 FQNEAQ. V shed 1 base, J shed 3 bases, and the junction held 6 bases outside the gene matches. There are 16 residues in the CDR3. The sequenced part of the CDR3 DNA is TGTGCCAGCAGCTTAGGGCGGGGGTCCTACTACAATGAG. Residues: CASSLGRGSYYNE. The whole CDR3 protein is CASSLGRGSYYNEQFF.

This clone has a count of ten or more. The CDR3 goes on 3 residues after the read ends, and that part is filled in from the germline J gene. The V and J genes are TRBV5-1 and TRBJ2-3; D not resolved. V lost 0 bases and J lost 0, with 5 bases in between. Germline CDR1 is SGHRS and CDR2 is YFSETQ. This CDR3 has 14 residues. CDR3 bases read: TGCGCCAGCAGCTTGGGTACTAGCACAGATACG. Amino acids: CASSLGTSTDT. The entire CDR3 is CASSLGTSTDTQYF.

This clone was counted ten times or more. The read terminates 3 residues ahead of where the CDR3 ends, so the germline J gene completes it. The rearrangement links TRBV2 to TRBJ1-1; TRBD1 is a possible D gene (6 bases). In germline, CDR1 is SNHLY, CDR2 FYNNEI. The CDR3 is 12 amino acids. The CDR3 bases that were read are TGTGCCAGCAGGACAGGCATAGGCGAA. It specifies CASRTGIGE. The entire CDR3 reads CASRTGIGEAFF.

This clone was picked up a small number of times. The read gets to within 3 residues of the CDR3 end, and the germline J gene fills in the rest. The rearrangement links TRBV7-3 to TRBJ2-1; tentative D call: TRBD2 (7 bases). The V end was cut by 5 bases, the J end by 5 bases, with 25 bases between. CDR3 size: 18 residues. The germline CDR1 and CDR2 sequences are SGHTA and FQGTGA. CDR3 DNA, as far as it was read: TGTGCCAGCAGCGAAAGCCCGGGTGGGGGGGGGCCCAACAATGAG. It specifies CASSESPGGGGPNNE. The whole CDR3 reads CASSESPGGGGPNNEQFF.

This clone was recorded many times. The read halts 3 residues ahead of the CDR3 end, with the missing end drawn from the germline J gene. The rearrangement joins TRBV20-1 to TRBJ1-1; 7 bases match TRBD1. CDR1 and CDR2 (germline): DFQATT, SNEGSKA (reference sequence). The CDR3 has 14 amino acids. The DNA read from the CDR3 is TGCAGTGCTAGGATCCCGACAGGGCAGGTCGGG. It translates to CSARIPTGQVG. The entire CDR3 reads CSARIPTGQVGAFF.

CDR3 loop: CAWSGGLAGGGEQFF. CDR3 DNA (partial): TGTGCCTGGAGTGGCGGACTAGCGGGGGGCGGTGAG. This chain connects TRBV30 to TRBJ2-1, with 14 nucleotides matching TRBD2. The read terminates 3 residues before the CDR3 end, so the remaining end is supplied by the germline J gene. The germline V gene encodes CDR1 GTSNPN and CDR2 SVGIG (reference sequence). CDR3 size: 15 residues. Trimming cost V 1 base and J 9 bases; bases outside gene matches: 5.

As regards this clone: The CDR3 goes on 3 residues after the read ends, and that part is filled in from the germline J gene. The chain links TRBV18 to TRBJ2-1, with 10 bases fitting TRBD1. Germline V lookup: CDR1 KGHSH, CDR2 LQKENI. With V trimmed by 3 bases and J by 6 bases, 8 bases remained unmatched. The CDR3 covers 16 residues. The chain's CDR3 is CASSPYRDRGRNEQFF. The sequenced part of the CDR3 DNA is TGTGCCAGCTCACCTTACCGGGACAGGGGACGCAATGAG.

This CDR3 is CASSSIAGAYNEQFF. The CDR3 DNA, read in part, is TGTGCCAGCAGCTCAATAGCGGGGGCGTACAATGAG. The V gene is TRBV7-2, the J gene TRBJ2-1; 9 bases map to TRBD2. The read terminates 3 residues before the CDR3 end, so the remaining end is supplied by the germline J gene. Germline values: CDR1 SGHTA, CDR2 FQGNSA. The CDR3 spans 15 residues. The junction had 5 bases not matched to a gene; V was cut back by 4 bases and J by 4 bases. Using reference TRBV7-2 and TRBJ2-1 for the parts outside the CDR3, the full variable domain is GAGVSQSPSNKVTEKGKDVELRCDPISGHTALYWYRQSLGQGLEFLIYFQGNSAPDKSGLPSDRFSAERTGGSVSTLTIQRTQQEDSAVYLCASSSIAGAYNEQFFGPGTRLTVL.

In the case of this clone: The read stops 3 residues short of the end of the CDR3; the missing end is completed from the germline J gene. J is TRBJ1-1 and V is TRBV18, with TRBD1 matching 8 bases. V shed 0 bases and J 5 bases; nucleotides not matched to a gene: 2. The V gene's germline CDR1 is KGHSH and CDR2 LQKENI. The CDR3 totals 14 residues. CDR3 sequence reads: CASSPPTGETEAFF. The CDR3 DNA, read in part, is TGTGCCAGCTCACCACCGACAGGGGAGACTGAA.

There are a few counts of this clone. Read sequence stops 3 residues before the CDR3 end, and the germline J gene provides the missing end. The chain links TRBV7-6 to TRBJ2-1; 11 bases match TRBD2. CDR3 size: 14 residues. After removal of 6 bases from V and 4 bases from J, the junction contained 2 bases not matched to a gene. CDR1 and CDR2 from the germline V gene are SGHVS and FNYEAQ. CDR3 loop: CASRASGGYNEQFF. The covered CDR3 bases are TGTGCCAGCAGGGCTAGCGGGGGGTACAATGAG.

This clone was recorded a few times. The missing CDR3 end, 3 residues past where the read stops, is filled in from the germline J gene. The chain uses TRBV6-2 or TRBV6-3 and TRBJ1-2, with D unclear. Germline-derived CDR1 and CDR2 are MNHEY and SVGEGT. Between the trimmed V and J ends, which lost 2 bases and 2 bases, there was a span of 6 bases. This CDR3 has 13 amino acids. CDR3 DNA (partial): TGTGCCAGCAGTTACGCGGGCAACTATGGC. Encoded protein: CASSYAGNYG. The entire CDR3 is CASSYAGNYGYTF.

As concerns this clone: The CDR3 end lies 3 residues beyond the end of the read and is filled in from the germline J gene. This chain uses TRBV7-3 with TRBJ1-2; a possible D gene is TRBD1 (5 bases). Germline V gene sequence: CDR1 SGHTA, CDR2 FQGTGA. The CDR3 spans 13 residues. V shed 0 bases and J shed 3 bases, with 5 bases lying between them. CDR3: CASSLTGDYGYTF. The DNA read from the CDR3 is TGTGCCAGCAGCTTAACAGGGGACTATGGC.

A word on this clone: The DNA ends 3 residues before the CDR3 does, and the rest of the CDR3 is filled in from the germline J gene. This chain uses TRBV30 with TRBJ2-5; D is ambiguous. The germline CDR1 and CDR2 sequences are GTSNPN and SVGIG (reference sequence). The CDR3 covers 13 residues. Trimming stripped 4 bases from V and 7 bases from J, with 16 bases between. The CDR3 sequence: CAWTDGRSGTQYF. The covered CDR3 bases are TGTGCCTGGACCGATGGCCGGTCAGGGACC.

Only a few counts were recorded for this clone. The read stops 3 residues short of the end of the CDR3; the missing end is completed from the germline J gene. The rearrangement links TRBV19 to TRBJ1-1, with TRBD1 matching over 8 bases. The germline V gene encodes CDR1 LNHDA and CDR2 SQIVND (reference sequence). V lost 5 bases to trimming and J lost 4 bases; unmatched junction nucleotides: 12. The CDR3 has 16 amino acids. The sequenced part of the CDR3 DNA is TGTGCCAGTAGTGTATGGACAGGGACCTTGATCACTGAA. It is translated as CASSVWTGTLITE. The whole CDR3 sequence reads CASSVWTGTLITEAFF. Full variable domain (missing parts from reference TRBV19 and TRBJ1-1): DGGITQSPKYLFRKEGQNVTLSCEQNLNHDAMYWYRQDPGQGLRLIYYSQIVNDFQKGDIAEGYSVSREKKESFPLTVTSAQKNPTAFYLCASSVWTGTLITEAFFGQGTRLTVV.

The CDR3 bases that were read are TGTGCCAGTAGTATGTCAGGGGCCTTTAATCAGCCC. It encodes CASSMSGAFNQP. The CDR3 as a whole reads CASSMSGAFNQPQHF. The chain recombines TRBV19 with TRBJ1-5; possibly TRBD1 for D (6 bases). The CDR3 end falls 3 residues outside the read, so it is completed with the germline J gene. Per the germline V gene, CDR1 is LNHDA and CDR2 is SQIVND (reference sequence). The ends were cut back, 3 bases at V and 4 bases at J, with 13 bases in the middle. The CDR3 runs 15 residues.

Comment on this clone: The read terminates 3 residues before the CDR3 end, so the remaining end is supplied by the germline J gene. This chain links TRBV18 with TRBJ1-1; 7 bases agree with TRBD1. The CDR3 covers 15 residues. CDR1 and CDR2 (germline): KGHSH, LQKENI. V trimming: 5 bases; J trimming: 7 bases; junction bases outside the gene matches: 13. Partial CDR3 DNA: TGTGCCAGCTCATACACAGGGGATGCCGAGAGTGAA. It encodes CASSYTGDAESE. The full CDR3 sequence reads CASSYTGDAESEAFF. Full variable domain (outside the CDR3, taken from reference TRBV18 and TRBJ1-1): NAGVMQNPRHLVRRRGQEARLRCSPMKGHSHVYWYRQLPEEGLKFMVYLQKENIIDESGMPKERFSAEFPKEGPSILRIQQVVRGDSAAYFCASSYTGDAESEAFFGQGTRLTVV.